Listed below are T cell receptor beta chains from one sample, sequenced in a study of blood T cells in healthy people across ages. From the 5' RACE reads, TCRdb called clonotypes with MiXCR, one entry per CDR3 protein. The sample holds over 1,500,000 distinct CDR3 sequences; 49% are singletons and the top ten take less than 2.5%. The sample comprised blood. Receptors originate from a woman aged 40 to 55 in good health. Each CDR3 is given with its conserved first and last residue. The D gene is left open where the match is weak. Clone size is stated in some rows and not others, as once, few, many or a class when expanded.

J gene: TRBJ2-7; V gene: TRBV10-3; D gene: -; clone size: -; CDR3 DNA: TGTGCCATCAGTGAGTCGGGAACCTACGAGCAGTACTTC; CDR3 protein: CAISESGTYEQYF
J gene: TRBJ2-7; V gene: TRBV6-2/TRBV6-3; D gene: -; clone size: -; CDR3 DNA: TGTGCCAGCAGTTACACCCGCGGGACAGCCTACGAGCAGTACTTC; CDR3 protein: CASSYTRGTAYEQYF
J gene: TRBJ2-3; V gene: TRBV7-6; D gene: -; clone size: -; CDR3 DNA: TGTGCCAGCTACCGACCTCCGGGGGATATTTGCACAGATACGCAGTATTTT; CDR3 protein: CASYRPPGDICTDTQYF
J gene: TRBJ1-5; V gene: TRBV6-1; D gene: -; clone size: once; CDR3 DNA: TGTGCCAGCATGTGGGGAGGGGGTCAGCCCCAGCATTTT; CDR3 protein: CASMWGGGQPQHF
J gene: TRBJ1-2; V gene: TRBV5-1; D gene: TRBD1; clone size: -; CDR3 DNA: TGCGCCAGCAGCCAACCCGGAACAGGGGGCAGGGATGACTACACCTTC; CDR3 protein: CASSQPGTGGRDDYTF
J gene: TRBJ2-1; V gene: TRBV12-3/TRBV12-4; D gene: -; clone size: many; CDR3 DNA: TGTGCCAGCAGTTTGCTAGCCTACAATGAGCAGTTCTTC; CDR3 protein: CASSLLAYNEQFF
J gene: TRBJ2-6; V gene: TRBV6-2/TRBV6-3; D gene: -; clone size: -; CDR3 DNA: TGTGCCAGCAGTCCCCGCGGATTCTCTGGGGCCAACGTCCTGACTTTC; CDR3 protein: CASSPRGFSGANVLTF
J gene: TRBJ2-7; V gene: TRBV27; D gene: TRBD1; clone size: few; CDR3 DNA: TGTGCCAGCAGTTCCCGGGACAGGGACCCCTACGAGCAGTACTTC; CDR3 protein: CASSSRDRDPYEQYF
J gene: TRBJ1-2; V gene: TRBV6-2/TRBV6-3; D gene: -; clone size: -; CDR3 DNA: TGTGCCAGCAGTTACTCCCGGACAGTCAACTATGGCTACACCTTC; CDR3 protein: CASSYSRTVNYGYTF
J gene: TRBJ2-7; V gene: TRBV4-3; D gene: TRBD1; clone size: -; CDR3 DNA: TGCGCCAGCAGCCTCACAGGGGGCGAAGTCGACGAGCAGTACTTC; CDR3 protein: CASSLTGGEVDEQYF
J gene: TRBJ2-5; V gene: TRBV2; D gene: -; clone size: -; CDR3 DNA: TGTGCCACCCCTCCCCAAAGGGGGGAGTACCAAGAGACCCAGTACTTC; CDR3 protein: CATPPQRGEYQETQYF
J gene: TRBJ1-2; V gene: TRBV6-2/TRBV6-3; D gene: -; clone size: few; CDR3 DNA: TGTGCCAGCAGTTACGGGACGGGATCGTCCGGCTACACCTTC; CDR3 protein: CASSYGTGSSGYTF
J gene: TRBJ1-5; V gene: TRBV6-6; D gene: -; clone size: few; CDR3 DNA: TGTGCCAGCAGTTCTATGTTTTCAACTAGCAATCAGCCCCAGCATTTT; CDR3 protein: CASSSMFSTSNQPQHF
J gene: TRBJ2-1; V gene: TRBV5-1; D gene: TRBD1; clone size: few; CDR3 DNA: TGCGCCAGCAGCTCGGACAGGGCTTTCTATGAGCAGTTCTTC; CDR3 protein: CASSSDRAFYEQFF
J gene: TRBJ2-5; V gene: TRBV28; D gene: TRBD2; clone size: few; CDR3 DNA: TGTGCCAGCAGCACAAAAGACCGGGACTATCAAGAGACCCAGTACTTC; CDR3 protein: CASSTKDRDYQETQYF
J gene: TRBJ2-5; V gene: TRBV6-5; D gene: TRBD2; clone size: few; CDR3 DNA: TGTGCCAGCAGCCTCACTAGCGTTCAAGAGACCCAGTACTTC; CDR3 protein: CASSLTSVQETQYF